Listed here is a single T cell receptor beta chain. These data come from a study of blood T cell repertoires in COVID-19. Overall study: The cDNA or gDNA used as material had been derived from T cells, B-cell-depleted T cells, or PBMCs.

V dropped 4 bases and J dropped 3; count of bases not matched to a gene: 6. CDR3 size: 16 residues. Germline CDR1 SGHRS, CDR2 YFSETQ. The assay was immunoSEQ multiplex PCR, and TCRdb's table has in-frame clones only and misses some. Of about 200,000 clones in the sample, approximately 88% were seen once. The sequence was obtained from a man aged 35 to 55 with acute or convalescent COVID-19. The chain is built from TRBV5-1 and TRBJ2-1, with 11 bases lining up with TRBD2. Sequenced input: peripheral blood. CDR3 loop: CASSDSGTSGYNEQFF. DNA of the CDR3: TGCGCCAGCAGCGACTCCGGGACTAGCGGCTACAATGAGCAGTTCTTC.